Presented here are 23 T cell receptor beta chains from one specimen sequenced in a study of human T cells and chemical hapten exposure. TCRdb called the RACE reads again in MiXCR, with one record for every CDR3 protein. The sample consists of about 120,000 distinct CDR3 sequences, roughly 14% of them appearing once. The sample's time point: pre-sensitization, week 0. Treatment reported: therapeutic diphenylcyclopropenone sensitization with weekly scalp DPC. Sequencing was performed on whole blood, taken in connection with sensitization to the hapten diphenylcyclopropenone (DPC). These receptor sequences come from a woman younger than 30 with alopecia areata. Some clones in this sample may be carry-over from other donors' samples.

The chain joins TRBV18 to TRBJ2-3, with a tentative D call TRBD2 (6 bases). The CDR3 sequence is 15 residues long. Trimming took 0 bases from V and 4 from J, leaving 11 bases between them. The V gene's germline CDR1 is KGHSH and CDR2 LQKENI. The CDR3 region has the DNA TGTGCCAGCTCACCACCCCCCGGGAGAGCAGATACGCAGTATTTT. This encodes CASSPPPGRADTQYF.

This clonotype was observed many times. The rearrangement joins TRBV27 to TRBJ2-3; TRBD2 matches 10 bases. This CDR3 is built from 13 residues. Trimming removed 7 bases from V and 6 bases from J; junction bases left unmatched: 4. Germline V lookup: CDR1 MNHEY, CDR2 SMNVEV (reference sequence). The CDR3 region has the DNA TGTGCCAGCACCCGGACTAGCGGTGATACGCAGTATTTT. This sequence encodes CASTRTSGDTQYF.

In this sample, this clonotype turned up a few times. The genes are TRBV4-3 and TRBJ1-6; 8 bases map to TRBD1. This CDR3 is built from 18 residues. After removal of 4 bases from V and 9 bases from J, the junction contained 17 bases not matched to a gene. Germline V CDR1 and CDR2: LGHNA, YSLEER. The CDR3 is CASSPTGLGQAEGSPLHF. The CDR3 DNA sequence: TGCGCCAGCAGCCCCACAGGCCTGGGACAGGCAGAGGGTTCACCCCTCCACTTT.

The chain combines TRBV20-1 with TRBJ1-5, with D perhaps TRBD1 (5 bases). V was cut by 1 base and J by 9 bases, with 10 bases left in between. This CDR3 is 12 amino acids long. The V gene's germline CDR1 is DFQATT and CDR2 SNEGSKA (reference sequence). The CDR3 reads CSARVGGRPQHF. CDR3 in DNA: TGCAGTGCTAGAGTGGGGGGTCGGCCCCAGCATTTT.

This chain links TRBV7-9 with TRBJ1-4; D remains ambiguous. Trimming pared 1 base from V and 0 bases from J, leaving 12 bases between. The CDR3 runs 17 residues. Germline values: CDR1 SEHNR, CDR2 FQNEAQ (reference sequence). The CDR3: CASSLDGSPATNEKLFF. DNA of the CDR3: TGTGCCAGCAGCTTAGACGGCAGCCCAGCAACTAATGAAAAACTGTTTTTT.

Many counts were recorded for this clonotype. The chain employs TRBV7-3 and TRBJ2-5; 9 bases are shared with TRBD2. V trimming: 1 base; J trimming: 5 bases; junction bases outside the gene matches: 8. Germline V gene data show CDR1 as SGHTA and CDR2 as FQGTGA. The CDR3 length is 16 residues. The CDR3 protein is CASSLIGGLALETQYF. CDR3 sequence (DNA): TGTGCCAGCAGCTTAATTGGAGGACTAGCGCTGGAGACCCAGTACTTC.

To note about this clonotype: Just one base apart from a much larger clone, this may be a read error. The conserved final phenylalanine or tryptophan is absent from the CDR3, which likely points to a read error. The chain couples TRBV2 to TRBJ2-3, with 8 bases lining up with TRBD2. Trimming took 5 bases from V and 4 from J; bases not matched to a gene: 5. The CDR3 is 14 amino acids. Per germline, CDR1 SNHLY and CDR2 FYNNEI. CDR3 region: CASSTGRGPDTQYL. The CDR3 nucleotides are TGTGCCAGCAGTACCGGGAGGGGACCAGATACGCAGTATCTT.

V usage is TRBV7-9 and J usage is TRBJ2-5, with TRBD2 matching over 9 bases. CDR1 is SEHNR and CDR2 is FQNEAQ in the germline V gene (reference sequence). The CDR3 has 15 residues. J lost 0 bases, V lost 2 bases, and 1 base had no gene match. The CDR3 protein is CASSLLAGYQETQYF. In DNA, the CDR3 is TGTGCCAGCAGCTTACTAGCGGGGTACCAAGAGACCCAGTACTTC.

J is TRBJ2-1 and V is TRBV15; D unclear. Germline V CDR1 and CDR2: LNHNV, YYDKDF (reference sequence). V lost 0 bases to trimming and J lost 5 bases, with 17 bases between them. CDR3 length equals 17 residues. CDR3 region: CATSREIGSPGNNEQFF. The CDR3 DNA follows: TGTGCCACCAGCAGAGAAATAGGGTCCCCGGGCAACAATGAGCAGTTCTTC.

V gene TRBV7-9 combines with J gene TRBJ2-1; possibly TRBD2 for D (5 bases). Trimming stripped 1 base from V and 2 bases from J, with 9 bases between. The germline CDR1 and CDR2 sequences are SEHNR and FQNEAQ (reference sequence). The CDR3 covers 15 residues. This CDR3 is CASSLVRSAYNEQFF. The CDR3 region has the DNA TGTGCCAGCAGCTTAGTGCGTAGCGCCTACAATGAGCAGTTCTTC. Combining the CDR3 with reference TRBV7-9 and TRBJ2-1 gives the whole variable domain DTGVSQNPRHKITKRGQNVTFRCDPISEHNRLYWYRQTLGQGPEFLTYFQNEAQLEKSRLLSDRFSAERPKGSFSTLEIQRTEQGDSAMYLCASSLVRSAYNEQFFGPGTRLTVL.

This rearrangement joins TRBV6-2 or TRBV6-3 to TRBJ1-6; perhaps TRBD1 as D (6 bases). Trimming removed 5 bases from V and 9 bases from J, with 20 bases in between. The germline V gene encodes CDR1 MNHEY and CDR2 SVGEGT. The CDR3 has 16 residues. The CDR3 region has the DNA TGTGCCAGCAGTAAAGGGACATCAAGAGAAGGTTCACCCCTCCACTTT. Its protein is CASSKGTSREGSPLHF.

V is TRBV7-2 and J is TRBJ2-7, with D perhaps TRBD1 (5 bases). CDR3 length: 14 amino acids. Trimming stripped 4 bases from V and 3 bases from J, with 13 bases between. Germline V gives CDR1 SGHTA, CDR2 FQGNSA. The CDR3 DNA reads TGTGCCAGCAGCTCCTCAGGGCGATTCTACGAGCAGTACTTC. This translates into CASSSSGRFYEQYF.

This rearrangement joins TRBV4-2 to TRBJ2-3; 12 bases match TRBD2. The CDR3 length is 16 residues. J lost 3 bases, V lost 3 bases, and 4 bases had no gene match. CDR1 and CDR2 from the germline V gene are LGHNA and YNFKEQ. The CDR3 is CASSHTSGGTTDTQYF. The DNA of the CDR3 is TGTGCCAGCAGCCATACTAGCGGGGGGACGACAGATACGCAGTATTTT.

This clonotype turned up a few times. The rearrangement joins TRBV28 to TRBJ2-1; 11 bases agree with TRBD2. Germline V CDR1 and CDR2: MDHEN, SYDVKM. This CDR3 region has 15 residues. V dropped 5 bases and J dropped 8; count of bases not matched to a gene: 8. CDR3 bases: TGTGCCAGCAGTATTAGACTAGCGGGGAAGGATGAGCAGTTCTTC. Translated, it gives CASSIRLAGKDEQFF.

DNA for the CDR3: TGCAGCGTTGAAGGGTCGACTAGCGGGGTTTCCTACGAGCAGTACTTC. Encoded protein: CSVEGSTSGVSYEQYF. V usage is TRBV29-1 and J usage is TRBJ2-7; 11 positions agree with TRBD2. After removal of 1 base from V and 1 base from J, the junction contained 6 bases not matched to a gene. The CDR3 has 16 amino acids. CDR1 is SQVTM and CDR2 is ANQGSEA in the germline V gene.

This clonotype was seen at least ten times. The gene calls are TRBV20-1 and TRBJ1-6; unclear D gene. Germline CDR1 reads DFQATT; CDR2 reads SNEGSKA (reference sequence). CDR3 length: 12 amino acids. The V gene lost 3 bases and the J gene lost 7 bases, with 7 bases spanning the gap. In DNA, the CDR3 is TGCAGTGCTAGTGGGCCCAATTCACCCCTCCACTTT. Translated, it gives CSASGPNSPLHF.

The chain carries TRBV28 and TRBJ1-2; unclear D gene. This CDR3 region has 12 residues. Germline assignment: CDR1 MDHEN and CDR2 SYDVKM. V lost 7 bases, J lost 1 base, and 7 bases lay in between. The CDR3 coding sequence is TGTGCCAGCAACGAGTTTAACTATGGCTACACCTTC. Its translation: CASNEFNYGYTF.

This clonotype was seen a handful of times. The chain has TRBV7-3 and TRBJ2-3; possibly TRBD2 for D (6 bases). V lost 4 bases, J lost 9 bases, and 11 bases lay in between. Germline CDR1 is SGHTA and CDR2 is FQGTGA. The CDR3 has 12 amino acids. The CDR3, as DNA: TGTGCCAGCAGCTCTAATGGGGGGACGCAGTATTTT. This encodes CASSSNGGTQYF.

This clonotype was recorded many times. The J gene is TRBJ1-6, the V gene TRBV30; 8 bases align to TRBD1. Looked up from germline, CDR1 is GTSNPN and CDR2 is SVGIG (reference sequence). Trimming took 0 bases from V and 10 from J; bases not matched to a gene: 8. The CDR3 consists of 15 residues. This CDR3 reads CAWSVLGTGDSPLHF. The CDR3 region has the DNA TGTGCCTGGAGTGTGCTGGGGACAGGCGACTCACCCCTCCACTTT.

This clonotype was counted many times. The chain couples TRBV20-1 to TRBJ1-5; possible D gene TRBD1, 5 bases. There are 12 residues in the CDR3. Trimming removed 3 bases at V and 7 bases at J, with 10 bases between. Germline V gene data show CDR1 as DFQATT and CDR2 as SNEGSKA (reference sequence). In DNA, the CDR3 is TGCAGTGCTAGGGAGGGGTCACAGCCCCAGCATTTT. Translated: CSAREGSQPQHF.

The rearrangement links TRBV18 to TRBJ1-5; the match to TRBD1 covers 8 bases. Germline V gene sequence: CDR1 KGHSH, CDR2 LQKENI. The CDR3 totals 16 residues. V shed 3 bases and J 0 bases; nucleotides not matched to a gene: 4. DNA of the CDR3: TGTGCCAGCTCACCGGAACAGGGGGGTAGCAATCAGCCCCAGCATTTT. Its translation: CASSPEQGGSNQPQHF.

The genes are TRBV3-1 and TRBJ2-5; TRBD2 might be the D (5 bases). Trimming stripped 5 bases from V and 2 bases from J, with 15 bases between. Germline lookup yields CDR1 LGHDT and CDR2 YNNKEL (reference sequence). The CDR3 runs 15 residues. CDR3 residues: CASSARGRTQETQYF. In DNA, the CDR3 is TGTGCCAGCAGCGCTCGCGGGCGGACTCAAGAGACCCAGTACTTC.

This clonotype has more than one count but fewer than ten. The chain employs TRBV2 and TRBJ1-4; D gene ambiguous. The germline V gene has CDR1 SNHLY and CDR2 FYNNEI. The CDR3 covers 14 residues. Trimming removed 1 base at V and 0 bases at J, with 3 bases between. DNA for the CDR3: TGTGCCAGCAGTGAAGTTTCAACTAATGAAAAACTGTTTTTT. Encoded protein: CASSEVSTNEKLFF.